Below, 3 T cell receptor beta chains from the same sample are listed, as sequenced in a study of T cell changes during pregnancy in multiple sclerosis. Method: immunoSEQ multiplex PCR; TCRdb's copy keeps in-frame clones and lacks some. The data show some 52,000 clones, with about 92% seen just once and under 0.95% held by the top ten. This specimen consisted of CD4+ T cells from peripheral blood mononuclear cells, obtained in the third trimester of pregnancy. The receptors were sampled from a female donor with multiple sclerosis, enrolled in a pregnancy study.

The J gene is TRBJ1-1, the V gene TRBV19, with D perhaps matching TRBD1 (6 bases). The germline CDR1 and CDR2 sequences are LNHDA and SQIVND (reference sequence). V gave up 4 bases and J gave up 4 bases, with 10 bases separating them. The CDR3 has 13 residues. This CDR3 is CASSNTGRTEAFF. CDR3 nucleotide sequence: TGTGCCAGTAGTAACACAGGGCGCACTGAAGCTTTCTTT. Combining the CDR3 with reference TRBV19 and TRBJ1-1 gives the whole variable domain DGGITQSPKYLFRKEGQNVTLSCEQNLNHDAMYWYRQDPGQGLRLIYYSQIVNDFQKGDIAEGYSVSREKKESFPLTVTSAQKNPTAFYLCASSNTGRTEAFFGQGTRLTVV.

The chain is built from TRBV6-4 and TRBJ2-3; 14 bases align to TRBD2. Germline trimming cut 4 bases from V and 7 bases from J; bases unmatched to any gene: 4. Germline V gives CDR1 MRHNA, CDR2 SNTAGT. This CDR3 is 15 amino acids long. For the CDR3, the DNA is TGTGCCAGCAGTGGACTAGCGGGGGGGCCAAATACGCAGTATTTT. Protein product: CASSGLAGGPNTQYF.

This chain connects TRBV18 to TRBJ1-3; no definite D call. Germline V gene sequence: CDR1 KGHSH, CDR2 LQKENI. V shed 2 bases and J shed 0 bases, with 8 bases lying between them. The length of the CDR3 is 15 residues. The CDR3 protein is CASSPSQFSGNTIYF. The CDR3 nucleotides read TGTGCCAGCTCACCATCACAGTTCTCTGGAAACACCATATATTTT.